A selection of T cell receptor beta chains follows, all from one sample in a study of T cell changes during pregnancy in multiple sclerosis. The data were produced by immunoSEQ multiplex PCR, yet TCRdb's version contains in-frame clones alone and is incomplete. The sample lists about 60,000 clones, more than 80% seen once, with about 0.49% in the top ten. Sequencing was performed on CD4+ T cells from peripheral blood mononuclear cells, taken after pregnancy. These receptors came from a female donor in good health, enrolled as a control in a pregnancy study. The CDR3 runs from the conserved cysteine through the conserved F or W. The order of the fields is clone size, V gene, D gene, J gene, CDR3 protein, CDR3 DNA. A D gene is named only where the DNA matches it firmly. Some rows mark clone size as missing; the rest say once, few, many or name a class of expanded clone.

>NA|TRBV14|NA|TRBJ1-6
CASSQDPARISHSPLHF
TGTGCCAGCAGCCAAGATCCCGCCAGAATTAGCCATTCACCCCTCCACTTT
>NA|TRBV6-1|TRBD1|TRBJ2-7
CASSGRGRSYEQYF
TGTGCCAGCAGTGGCAGGGGGCGCAGTTACGAGCAGTACTTC
>NA|TRBV7-9|NA|TRBJ1-2
CASSFGERVGYGYTF
TGTGCCAGCAGCTTCGGGGAACGAGTCGGCTATGGCTACACCTTC
>NA|TRBV4-3|NA|TRBJ1-3
CASSHSTGSSGNTIYF
TGCGCCAGCAGCCACTCTACAGGGAGCTCTGGAAACACCATATATTTT
>NA|TRBV30|NA|TRBJ1-5
CAWTAGAYQPQHF
TGTGCCTGGACAGCAGGGGCATATCAGCCCCAGCATTTT
>NA|TRBV27|TRBD1|TRBJ2-5
CASSLYSLQGASETQYF
TGTGCCAGCAGTTTATACTCGTTACAGGGGGCTTCAGAGACCCAGTACTTC
>NA|TRBV5-6|NA|TRBJ1-1
CASSPPRGTEAFF
TGTGCCAGCAGCCCCCCCCGGGGCACTGAAGCTTTCTTT
>NA|TRBV11-2|TRBD1|TRBJ1-2
CASMGTGNYGYTF
TGTGCCAGCATGGGGACAGGGAACTATGGCTACACCTTC
>NA|TRBV29-1|NA|TRBJ1-2
CSVAGANGYTF
TGCAGCGTTGCAGGGGCGAATGGCTACACCTTC
>once|TRBV7-9|NA|TRBJ2-7
CASSLDSPYEQYF
TGTGCCAGCAGCTTAGATAGTCCGTACGAGCAGTACTTC
>NA|TRBV7-2|TRBD1|TRBJ2-1
CASSLIPGGNEQFF
TGTGCCAGCAGCCTGATCCCAGGGGGCAATGAGCAGTTCTTC
>NA|TRBV9|NA|TRBJ1-1
CASSVSPNTEAFF
TGTGCCAGCAGCGTATCCCCTAACACTGAAGCTTTCTTT
>NA|TRBV19|NA|TRBJ1-5
CASTDKGRGDQPQHF
TGTGCCAGTACCGATAAGGGCAGGGGCGATCAGCCCCAGCATTTT
>NA|TRBV11-2|TRBD1|TRBJ1-2
CASSLLTGGSNYGYTF
TGTGCCAGCAGCTTACTCACAGGGGGTTCTAACTATGGCTACACCTTC
>NA|TRBV27|NA|TRBJ1-6
CASSLSGGYNSPLHF
TGTGCCAGCAGTTTATCGGGCGGGTATAATTCACCCCTCCACTTT
>once|TRBV11-3|NA|TRBJ1-1
CASSLAGGPRTEAFF
TGTGCCAGCAGCTTGGCGGGGGGGCCGAGGACTGAAGCTTTCTTT
>NA|TRBV7-8|NA|TRBJ1-5
CASMSGDQPQHF
TGTGCCAGCATGAGTGGTGATCAGCCCCAGCATTTT
>NA|TRBV9|NA|TRBJ2-2
CASSVETRGTGELFF
TGTGCCAGCAGCGTAGAGACCAGGGGAACCGGGGAGCTGTTTTTT
>NA|TRBV30|TRBD1|TRBJ2-1
CAWSPGQGLDEQFF
TGTGCCTGGAGCCCGGGACAGGGGTTGGATGAGCAGTTCTTC
>NA|TRBV15|TRBD1|TRBJ2-3
CATSRDRGSADTQYF
TGTGCCACCAGCAGGGACAGGGGGAGTGCAGATACGCAGTATTTT
>NA|TRBV5-4|NA|TRBJ1-2
CASSSGQKDYGYTF
TGTGCCAGCAGCTCAGGACAGAAAGACTATGGCTACACCTTC
>NA|TRBV11-1|TRBD1|TRBJ1-2
CASSLAGTVGYGYTF
TGTGCCAGCAGCTTAGCTGGGACAGTGGGCTATGGCTACACCTTC
>NA|TRBV5-4|TRBD1|TRBJ2-3
CASSWDRGDTQYF
TGTGCCAGCAGCTGGGACAGAGGAGATACGCAGTATTTT
>NA|TRBV30|TRBD2|TRBJ2-7
CAAIQGLTSGELYEQYF
TGTGCCGCCATACAGGGCCTGACTAGCGGGGAGCTCTACGAGCAGTACTTC
>NA|TRBV6-5|TRBD2|TRBJ2-5
CASRASGQETQYF
TGTGCCAGCAGGGCTAGCGGGCAAGAGACCCAGTACTTC
>once|TRBV19|TRBD1|TRBJ1-2
CASSMGGTVQNYGYTF
TGTGCCAGTAGTATGGGTGGGACAGTCCAAAACTATGGCTACACCTTC
>few|TRBV18|NA|TRBJ2-7
CASSSGTIYEQYF
TGTGCCAGCTCATCCGGGACAATCTACGAGCAGTACTTC
>once|TRBV30|NA|TRBJ1-5
CAWSPLRGGQPQHF
TGTGCCTGGAGTCCACTCAGGGGCGGGCAGCCCCAGCATTTT
>NA|TRBV5-1|TRBD1|TRBJ1-6
CASSLLQGENSPLHF
TGCGCCAGCAGCTTGCTACAGGGGGAAAATTCACCCCTCCACTTT
>NA|TRBV6-5|NA|TRBJ1-6
CASSPTYLNSPLHF
TGTGCCAGCAGCCCTACTTACCTCAATTCACCCCTCCACTTT
>NA|TRBV2|TRBD1|TRBJ1-5
CASSDRVRDQPQHF
TGTGCCAGCAGCGACAGGGTTAGGGATCAGCCCCAGCATTTT
>NA|TRBV30|TRBD1|TRBJ2-5
CAWSIGTGLRETQYF
TGTGCCTGGAGTATCGGGACAGGCCTAAGGGAGACCCAGTACTTC
>NA|TRBV11-3|NA|TRBJ2-6
CASFKGGSGANVLTF
TGTGCCAGCTTTAAGGGAGGAAGCGGGGCCAACGTCCTGACTTTC
>NA|TRBV4-1|NA|TRBJ1-1
CASRPTSQGAATEAFF
TGCGCCAGCAGACCCACTTCACAGGGTGCGGCCACTGAAGCTTTCTTT
>few|TRBV19|NA|TRBJ1-1
CASSIRPGMRTEAFF
TGTGCCAGTAGTATTCGTCCGGGTATGCGCACTGAAGCTTTCTTT
>NA|TRBV30|NA|TRBJ2-6
CAWSFSGANVLTF
TGTGCCTGGAGCTTCTCTGGGGCCAACGTCCTGACTTTC
>NA|TRBV5-1|TRBD2|TRBJ2-1
CASSPEGTSYNEQFF
TGCGCCAGCAGCCCCGAGGGGACTAGCTACAATGAGCAGTTCTTC
>once|TRBV5-8|NA|TRBJ2-7
CASSLGVLDSAAAEQYF
TGTGCCAGCAGCTTGGGAGTGTTGGACAGCGCAGCGGCCGAGCAGTACTTC
>NA|TRBV15|NA|TRBJ1-2
CATSRAQGLDYGYTF
TGTGCCACCAGCAGAGCCCAGGGGTTAGACTATGGCTACACCTTC
>NA|TRBV30|NA|TRBJ1-1
CAWSESSRTEAFF
TGTGCCTGGAGTGAGTCCTCGAGGACTGAAGCTTTCTTT
>NA|TRBV7-2|NA|TRBJ1-6
CASSLPAVGNSPLHF
TGTGCCAGCAGCTTACCCGCGGTCGGGAATTCACCCCTCCACTTT
>NA|TRBV30|TRBD2|TRBJ2-3
CAWSAGTSGGPDTQYF
TGTGCCTGGAGCGCCGGGACTAGCGGCGGCCCAGATACGCAGTATTTT
>NA|TRBV7-2|TRBD1|TRBJ2-7
CASSSRIPGQGGSYEQYF
TGTGCCAGCAGCTCACGCATCCCGGGACAGGGGGGCTCGTACGAGCAGTACTTC
>NA|TRBV6-5|NA|TRBJ2-1
CASSYDRSFQFF
TGTGCCAGCAGTTACGACAGAAGTTTCCAGTTCTTC
>NA|TRBV11-2|TRBD1|TRBJ2-7
CASSFRTGTGPYEQYF
TGTGCCAGCAGCTTCAGAACCGGGACAGGGCCCTACGAGCAGTACTTC
>NA|TRBV6-6|TRBD1|TRBJ2-7
CASTGQGSAYEQYF
TGTGCCAGCACCGGACAGGGGAGCGCCTACGAGCAGTACTTC
>NA|TRBV15|TRBD1|TRBJ2-1
CATSRDTGVYNEQFF
TGTGCCACCAGCAGAGATACAGGGGTATACAATGAGCAGTTCTTC
>NA|TRBV2|TRBD2|TRBJ2-5
CASSEGLATQYF
TGTGCCAGCAGTGAGGGACTAGCAACCCAGTACTTC
>NA|TRBV4-2|TRBD1|TRBJ1-5
CASSQDRGTGAQPQHF
TGTGCCAGCAGCCAAGATCGAGGGACAGGGGCACAGCCCCAGCATTTT
>NA|TRBV15|NA|TRBJ1-6
CATSPRQKTSPLHF
TGTGCCACCAGCCCCCGACAGAAAACTTCACCCCTCCACTTT
>NA|TRBV7-9|NA|TRBJ1-6
CASSGRTDSSYNSPLHF
TGTGCCAGCAGCGGTAGGACGGACAGCTCCTATAATTCACCCCTCCACTTT
>NA|TRBV4-2|NA|TRBJ1-2
CASSQRLGWGVDYGYTF
TGTGCCAGCAGCCAACGCCTTGGATGGGGCGTAGACTATGGCTACACCTTC
>NA|TRBV9|TRBD1|TRBJ2-1
CASSPRDRTYNEQFF
TGTGCCAGCAGCCCTAGGGACAGGACTTACAATGAGCAGTTCTTC
>NA|TRBV9|TRBD2|TRBJ2-5
CASSHPIERGLQETQYF
TGTGCCAGCAGCCACCCGATCGAGCGGGGCCTCCAAGAGACCCAGTACTTC
>NA|TRBV10-3|TRBD2|TRBJ2-1
CAISEWPSGGQVNEQFF
TGTGCCATCAGTGAGTGGCCTAGCGGGGGGCAGGTTAATGAGCAGTTCTTC
>NA|TRBV7-2|NA|TRBJ2-7
CASNPDSYSYEQYF
TGTGCCAGCAATCCGGACTCATACTCCTACGAGCAGTACTTC
>NA|TRBV30|NA|TRBJ2-1
CAWKARISYNEQFF
TGTGCCTGGAAGGCTAGAATCTCCTACAATGAGCAGTTCTTC
>once|TRBV2|NA|TRBJ1-3
CASSENRASGNTIYF
TGTGCCAGCAGTGAAAATAGAGCCTCTGGAAACACCATATATTTT